Reported below is one T cell receptor beta chain. This sample is drawn from a study of T cells after yellow fever vaccination. Findings and limits, study-wide: Subsequent booster samples again held most clones from primary vaccination (96% CD4, about 90% CD8). Some clonotypes, a small share, were shared between CD4 and CD8 compartments. By day 5 rather than day 15, the secondary response had peaked, though it was weaker.

Trimming pared 7 bases from V and 2 bases from J, leaving 12 bases between. The CDR3 length is 15 residues. Germline V gene lookup returns CDR1 SNHLY and CDR2 FYNNEI. Synthesis of TCR cDNA relied on 5'RACE template switching, which attached a universal primer site and UMIs. TCRdb fed the 5' RACE reads into MiXCR, producing one record per CDR3 protein. Among around 50,000 distinct CDR3 sequences listed, around 6.5% were seen once. The chain couples TRBV2 to TRBJ1-6; D is perhaps TRBD1 (6 bases). The sequence was collected from a man aged 25-40 years who received the YFV17D yellow fever vaccine. This specimen was PBMCs, either bulk or a sorted T-cell subset (CD4+, CD8+, memory, or dextramer-sorted; not recorded which), taken 45 days after the yellow fever booster vaccination. As DNA, the CDR3 is TGTGCCAGCAAGGGGGACGGGGCCTATAATTCACCCCTCCACTTT. Its translation: CASKGDGAYNSPLHF. The whole variable domain, remainder taken from reference TRBV2 and TRBJ1-6, is EPEVTQTPSHQVTQMGQEVILRCVPISNHLYFYWYRQILGQKVEFLVSFYNNEISEKSEIFDDQFSVERPDGSNFTLKIRSTKLEDSAMYFCASKGDGAYNSPLHFGNGTRLTVT.